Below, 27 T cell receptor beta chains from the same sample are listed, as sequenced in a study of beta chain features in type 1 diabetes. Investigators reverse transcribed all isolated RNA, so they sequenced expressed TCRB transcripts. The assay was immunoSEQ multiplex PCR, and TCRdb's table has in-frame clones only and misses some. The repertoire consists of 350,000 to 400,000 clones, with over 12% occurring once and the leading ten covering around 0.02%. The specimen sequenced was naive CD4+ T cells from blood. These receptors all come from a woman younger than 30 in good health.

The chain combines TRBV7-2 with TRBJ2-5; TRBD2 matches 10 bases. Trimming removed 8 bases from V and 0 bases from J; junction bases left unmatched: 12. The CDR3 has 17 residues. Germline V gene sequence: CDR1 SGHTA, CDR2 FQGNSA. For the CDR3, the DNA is TGTGCCAGCCGACCTGGGGCAGCGGGAGGGAACCAAGAGACCCAGTACTTC. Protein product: CASRPGAAGGNQETQYF.

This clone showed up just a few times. This CDR3 reads CASSPARDLSGNTIYF. CDR3 coding DNA: TGTGCCAGCAGTCCGGCCAGGGATCTGTCTGGAAACACCATATATTTT. The rearrangement uses TRBV27 and TRBJ1-3, with D maybe TRBD1 (5 bases). The length of the CDR3 is 16 residues. V dropped 5 bases and J dropped 1 base, with 15 bases sitting between them. Germline V lookup: CDR1 MNHEY, CDR2 SMNVEV (reference sequence).

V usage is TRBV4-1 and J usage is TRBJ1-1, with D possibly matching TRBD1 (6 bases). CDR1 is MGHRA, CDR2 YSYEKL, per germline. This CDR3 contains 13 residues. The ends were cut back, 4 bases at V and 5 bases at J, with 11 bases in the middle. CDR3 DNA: TGCGCCAGCAGCCGCTTACAGGGAACTGAAGCTTTCTTT. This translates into CASSRLQGTEAFF.

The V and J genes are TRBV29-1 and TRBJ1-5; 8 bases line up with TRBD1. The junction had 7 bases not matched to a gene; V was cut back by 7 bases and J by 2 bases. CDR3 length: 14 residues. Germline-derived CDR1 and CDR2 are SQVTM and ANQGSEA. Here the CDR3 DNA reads TGCAGCGCAAGCGGACAGGGCGGCAATCAGCCCCAGCATTTT. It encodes CSASGQGGNQPQHF.

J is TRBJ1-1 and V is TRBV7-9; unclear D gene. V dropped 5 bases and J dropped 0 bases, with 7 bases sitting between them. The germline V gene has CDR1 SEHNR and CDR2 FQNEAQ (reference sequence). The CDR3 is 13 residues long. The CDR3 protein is CASSIQMNTEAFF. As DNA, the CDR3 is TGTGCCAGCAGCATACAGATGAACACTGAAGCTTTCTTT.

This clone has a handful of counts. This CDR3 reads CASSQEEGRTSTDTQYF. In DNA form, the CDR3 reads TGCGCCAGCAGCCAAGAGGAGGGGAGAACTAGCACAGATACGCAGTATTTT. The chain couples TRBV4-3 to TRBJ2-3, with D perhaps matching TRBD2 (6 bases). Germline-derived CDR1 and CDR2 are LGHNA and YSLEER. CDR3 length: 17 amino acids. V gave up 0 bases and J gave up 0 bases, with 13 bases separating them.

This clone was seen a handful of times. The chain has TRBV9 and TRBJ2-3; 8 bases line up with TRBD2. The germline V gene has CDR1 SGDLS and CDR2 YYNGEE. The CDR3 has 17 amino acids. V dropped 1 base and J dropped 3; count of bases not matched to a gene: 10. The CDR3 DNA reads TGTGCCAGCAGCGTACAGGCCAGCGGGAGTGGAACAGATACGCAGTATTTT. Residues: CASSVQASGSGTDTQYF.

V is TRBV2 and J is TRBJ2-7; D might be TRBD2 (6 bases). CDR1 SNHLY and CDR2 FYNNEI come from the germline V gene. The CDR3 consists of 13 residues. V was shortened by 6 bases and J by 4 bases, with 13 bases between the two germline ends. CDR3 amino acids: CASSFWGEYEQYF. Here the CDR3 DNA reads TGTGCCAGCAGCTTCTGGGGGGAATACGAGCAGTACTTC.

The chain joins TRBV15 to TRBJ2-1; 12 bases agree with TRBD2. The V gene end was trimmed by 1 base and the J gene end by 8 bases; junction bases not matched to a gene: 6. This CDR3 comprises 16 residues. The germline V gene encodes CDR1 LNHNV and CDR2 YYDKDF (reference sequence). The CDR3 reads CATSRASGGGWDEQFF. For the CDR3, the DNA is TGTGCCACCAGCAGAGCTAGCGGGGGGGGCTGGGATGAGCAGTTCTTC.

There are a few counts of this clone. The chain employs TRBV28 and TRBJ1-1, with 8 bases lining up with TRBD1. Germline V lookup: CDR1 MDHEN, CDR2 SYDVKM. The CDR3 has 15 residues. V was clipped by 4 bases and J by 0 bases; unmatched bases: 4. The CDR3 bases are TGTGCCAGCAGTTCAGGACAGGGTTTGAACACTGAAGCTTTCTTT. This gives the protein CASSSGQGLNTEAFF.

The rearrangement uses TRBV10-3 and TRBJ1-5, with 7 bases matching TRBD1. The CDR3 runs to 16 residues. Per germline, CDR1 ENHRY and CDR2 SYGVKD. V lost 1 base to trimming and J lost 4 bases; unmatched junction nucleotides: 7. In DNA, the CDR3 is TGTGCCATCAGTGAGTATGGGGCAGGGGGTAATCAGCCCCAGCATTTT. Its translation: CAISEYGAGGNQPQHF.

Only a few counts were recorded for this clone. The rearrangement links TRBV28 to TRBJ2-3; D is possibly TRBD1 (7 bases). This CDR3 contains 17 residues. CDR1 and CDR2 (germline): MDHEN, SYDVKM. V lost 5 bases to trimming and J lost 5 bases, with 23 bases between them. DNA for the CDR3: TGTGCCAGCAGTCCAACAATCTCCGGGACAGCGGGAGATACGCAGTATTTT. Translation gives CASSPTISGTAGDTQYF.

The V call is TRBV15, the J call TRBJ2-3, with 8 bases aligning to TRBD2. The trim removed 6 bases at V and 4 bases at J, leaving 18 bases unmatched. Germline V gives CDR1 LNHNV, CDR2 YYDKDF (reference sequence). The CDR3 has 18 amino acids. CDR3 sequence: CATRHRAGARVGADTQYF. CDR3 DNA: TGTGCCACCAGGCATCGAGCGGGAGCCCGTGTGGGGGCAGATACGCAGTATTTT.

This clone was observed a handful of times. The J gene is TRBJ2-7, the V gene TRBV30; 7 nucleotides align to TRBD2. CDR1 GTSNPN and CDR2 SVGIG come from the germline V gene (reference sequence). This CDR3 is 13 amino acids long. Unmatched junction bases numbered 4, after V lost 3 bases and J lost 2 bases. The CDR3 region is CAWRVAGPYEQYF. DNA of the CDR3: TGTGCCTGGAGGGTAGCGGGTCCCTACGAGCAGTACTTC.

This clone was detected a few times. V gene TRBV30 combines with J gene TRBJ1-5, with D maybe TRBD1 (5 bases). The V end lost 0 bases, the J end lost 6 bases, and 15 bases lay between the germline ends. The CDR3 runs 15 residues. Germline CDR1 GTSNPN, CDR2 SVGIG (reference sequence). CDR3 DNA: TGTGCCTGGAGTGTAACATCTCAGGGAGGTCAGCCCCAGCATTTT. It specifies CAWSVTSQGGQPQHF. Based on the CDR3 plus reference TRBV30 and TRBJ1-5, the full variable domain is SQTIHQWPATLVQPVGSPLSLECTVEGTSNPNLYWYRQAAGRGLQLLFYSVGIGQISSEVPQNLSASRPQDRQFILSSKKLLLSDSGFYLCAWSVTSQGGQPQHFGDGTRLSIL.

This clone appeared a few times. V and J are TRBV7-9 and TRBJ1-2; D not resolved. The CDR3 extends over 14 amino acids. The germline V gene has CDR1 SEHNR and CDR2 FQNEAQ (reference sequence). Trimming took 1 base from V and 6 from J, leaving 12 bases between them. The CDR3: CASSLGGNRDGYTF. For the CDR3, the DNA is TGTGCCAGCAGCTTAGGAGGGAATCGAGATGGCTACACCTTC.

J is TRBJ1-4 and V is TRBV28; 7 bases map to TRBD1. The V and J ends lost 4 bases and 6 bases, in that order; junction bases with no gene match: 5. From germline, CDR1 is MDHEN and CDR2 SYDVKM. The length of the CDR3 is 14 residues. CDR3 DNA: TGTGCCAGCAGTTCAGGGGGATACGATGAAAAACTGTTTTTT. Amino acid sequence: CASSSGGYDEKLFF.

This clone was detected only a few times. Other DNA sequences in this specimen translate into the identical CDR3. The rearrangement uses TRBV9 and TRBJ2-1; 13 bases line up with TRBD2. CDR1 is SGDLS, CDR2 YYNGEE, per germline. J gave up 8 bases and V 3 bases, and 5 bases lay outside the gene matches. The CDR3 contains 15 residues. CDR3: CASSARLAGGDEQFF. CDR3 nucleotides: TGTGCCAGCAGCGCCCGACTAGCGGGAGGCGATGAGCAGTTCTTC.

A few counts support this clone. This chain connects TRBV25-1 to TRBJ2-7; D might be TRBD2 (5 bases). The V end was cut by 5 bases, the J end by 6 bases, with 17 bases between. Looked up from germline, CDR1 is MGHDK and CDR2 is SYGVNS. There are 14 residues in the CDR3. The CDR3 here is CASSRRSSSGEQYF. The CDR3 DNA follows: TGTGCCAGCAGTCGGAGGTCTTCCTCGGGCGAGCAGTACTTC.

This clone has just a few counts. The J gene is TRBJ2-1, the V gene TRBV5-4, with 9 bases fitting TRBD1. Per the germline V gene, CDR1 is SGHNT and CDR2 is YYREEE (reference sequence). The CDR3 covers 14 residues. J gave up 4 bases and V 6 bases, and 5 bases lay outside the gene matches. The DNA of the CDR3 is TGTGCCAGCAACCCCGGGACAGGGTACAATGAGCAGTTCTTC. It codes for CASNPGTGYNEQFF.

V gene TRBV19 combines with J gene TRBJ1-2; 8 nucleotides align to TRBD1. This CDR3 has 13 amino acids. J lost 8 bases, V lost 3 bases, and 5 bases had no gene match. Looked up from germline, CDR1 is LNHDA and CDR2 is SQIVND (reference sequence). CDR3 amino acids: CASSMDRDRGYTF. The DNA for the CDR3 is TGTGCCAGTAGTATGGACAGGGACCGCGGCTACACCTTC.

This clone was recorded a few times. The CDR3 is CASSLSTSGAHNEQFF. CDR3 sequence (DNA): TGTGCCAGCAGTTTATCCACTAGCGGGGCGCACAATGAGCAGTTCTTC. J is TRBJ2-1 and V is TRBV28; 10 positions match TRBD2. Germline lookup yields CDR1 MDHEN and CDR2 SYDVKM. Trimming took 1 base from V and 5 from J; bases not matched to a gene: 5. The CDR3 spans 16 residues. Using reference TRBV28 and TRBJ2-1 for the parts outside the CDR3, the full variable domain is DVKVTQSSRYLVKRTGEKVFLECVQDMDHENMFWYRQDPGLGLRLIYFSYDVKMKEKGDIPEGYSVSREKKERFSLILESASTNQTSMYLCASSLSTSGAHNEQFFGPGTRLTVL.

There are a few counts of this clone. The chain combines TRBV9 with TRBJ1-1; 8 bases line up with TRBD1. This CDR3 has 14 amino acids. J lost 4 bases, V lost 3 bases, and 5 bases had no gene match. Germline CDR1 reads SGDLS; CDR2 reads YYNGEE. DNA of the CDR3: TGTGCCAGCAGCGCCAGACAGGGGTCCACTGAAGCTTTCTTT. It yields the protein CASSARQGSTEAFF.

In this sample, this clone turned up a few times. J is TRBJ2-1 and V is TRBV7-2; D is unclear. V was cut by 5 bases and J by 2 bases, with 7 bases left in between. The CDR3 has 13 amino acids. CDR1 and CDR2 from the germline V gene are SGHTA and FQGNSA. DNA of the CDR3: TGTGCCAGCAGCCTAGAGCCCTACAATGAGCAGTTCTTC. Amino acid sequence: CASSLEPYNEQFF.

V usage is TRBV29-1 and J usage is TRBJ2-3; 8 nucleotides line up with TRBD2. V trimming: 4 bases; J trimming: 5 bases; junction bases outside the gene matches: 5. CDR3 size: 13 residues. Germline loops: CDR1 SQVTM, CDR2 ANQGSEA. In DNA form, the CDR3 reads TGCAGCGTTGCGGGAGGGCCGCAAGATACGCAGTATTTT. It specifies CSVAGGPQDTQYF.

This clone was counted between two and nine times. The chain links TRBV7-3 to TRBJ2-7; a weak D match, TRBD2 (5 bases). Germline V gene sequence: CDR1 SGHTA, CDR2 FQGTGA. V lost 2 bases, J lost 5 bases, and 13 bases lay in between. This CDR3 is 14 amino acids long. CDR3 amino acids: CASSLGHGVNEQYF. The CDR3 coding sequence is TGTGCCAGCAGCTTAGGGCACGGGGTAAACGAGCAGTACTTC.

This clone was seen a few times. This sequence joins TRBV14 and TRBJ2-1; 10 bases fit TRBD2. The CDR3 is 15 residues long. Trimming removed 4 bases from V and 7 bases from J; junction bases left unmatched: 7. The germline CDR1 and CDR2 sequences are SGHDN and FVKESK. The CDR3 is CASSLWLAGENEQFF. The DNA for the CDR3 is TGTGCCAGCAGCCTCTGGCTAGCGGGAGAAAATGAGCAGTTCTTC.